Below are 8 T cell receptor beta chains sequenced from a single sample in a study of T cell clones after liver transplantation. Here immunoSEQ multiplex PCR was the method, and the copy in TCRdb shows in-frame clones only, minus some. The table shows some 80,000 clones, with about 85% occurring only once. This material consisted of CD4+ T cells from blood, taken 48 months after liver transplant. The receptor set was obtained from a human patient who received a liver transplant. A share of the T cells may be of graft donor origin.

The CDR3 nucleotides read TGTGCCAGCAGAAGGGGTTCGGCTGAAGCTTTCTTT. Encoded protein: CASRRGSAEAFF. The V gene is TRBV6-5, the J gene TRBJ1-1; a possible D gene is TRBD1 (5 bases). The V end was cut by 6 bases, the J end by 6 bases, with 11 bases between. CDR3 length: 12 amino acids. Germline values: CDR1 MNHEY, CDR2 SVGAGI.

The genes are TRBV15 and TRBJ1-4; 7 positions match TRBD1. Germline trimming cut 0 bases from V and 0 bases from J; bases unmatched to any gene: 7. Germline assignment: CDR1 LNHNV and CDR2 YYDKDF (reference sequence). This CDR3 contains 18 residues. The CDR3 bases are TGTGCCACCAGCAGAGATCGGGGTGGACAGGCAACTAATGAAAAACTGTTTTTT. Translating it yields CATSRDRGGQATNEKLFF. Complete variable domain (other parts from reference TRBV15 and TRBJ1-4): DAMVIQNPRYQVTQFGKPVTLSCSQTLNHNVMYWYQQKSSQAPKLLFHYYDKDFNNEADTPDNFQSRRPNTSFCFLDIRSPGLGDTAMYLCATSRDRGGQATNEKLFFGSGTQLSVL.

This chain connects TRBV6-1 to TRBJ2-2, with D possibly being TRBD1 or TRBD2 (5 bases each). The V gene's germline CDR1 is MNHNS and CDR2 SASEGT. This CDR3 contains 14 residues. V was trimmed by 6 bases and J by 4 bases, leaving 12 bases between them. The CDR3 DNA reads TGTGCCAGCAGGATCCCTGGGGGCACCGGGGAGCTGTTTTTT. Translated, it gives CASRIPGGTGELFF.

Sample share makes this clone medium-sized (0.01 to 0.1%). The V and J genes are TRBV7-9 and TRBJ2-7; the D is unclear. This CDR3 has 12 amino acids. V was pared by 6 bases and J by 0 bases, with 6 bases between. CDR1 is SEHNR and CDR2 is FQNEAQ in the germline V gene (reference sequence). The CDR3 spells CASRLPSYEQYF. The CDR3 region has the DNA TGTGCCAGCAGACTGCCCTCCTACGAGCAGTACTTC. Supplemented by reference TRBV7-9 and TRBJ2-7, the full variable domain reads DTGVSQNPRHKITKRGQNVTFRCDPISEHNRLYWYRQTLGQGPEFLTYFQNEAQLEKSRLLSDRFSAERPKGSFSTLEIQRTEQGDSAMYLCASRLPSYEQYFGPGTRLTVT.

V usage is TRBV9 and J usage is TRBJ2-5; unclear D gene. Trimming removed 2 bases at V and 7 bases at J, with 12 bases between. The CDR3 is made up of 13 amino acids. In germline, CDR1 is SGDLS, CDR2 YYNGEE. The CDR3 region is CASSVGRGGTQYF. The DNA of the CDR3 is TGTGCCAGCAGCGTTGGACGCGGCGGGACCCAGTACTTC. The full variable domain, with the rest looked up from reference TRBV9 and TRBJ2-5, is DSGVTQTPKHLITATGQRVTLRCSPRSGDLSVYWYQQSLDQGLQFLIQYYNGEERAKGNILERFSAQQFPDLHSELNLSSLELGDSALYFCASSVGRGGTQYFGPGTRLLVL.

This chain links TRBV7-2 with TRBJ2-1; D may correspond to TRBD1 or TRBD2 (5 bases each). V was trimmed by 4 bases and J by 6 bases, leaving 16 bases between them. The CDR3 contains 15 residues. Germline loops: CDR1 SGHTA, CDR2 FQGNSA. The CDR3 nucleotides read TGTGCCAGCAGCTCCGGGACCGCAAGGCTCAATGAGCAGTTCTTC. This codes for CASSSGTARLNEQFF.

V gene TRBV5-4 combines with J gene TRBJ2-5; the D gene is possibly TRBD2 (5 bases). This CDR3 spans 15 amino acids. Germline V gene lookup returns CDR1 SGHNT and CDR2 YYREEE (reference sequence). The V end was cut by 0 bases, the J end by 0 bases, with 9 bases between. The CDR3 DNA reads as TGTGCCAGCAGCTTGGGCCGGGGTTACCAAGAGACCCAGTACTTC. Translating it yields CASSLGRGYQETQYF.

Concerning this clone itself: The sample holds other DNA sequences that translate to the same CDR3. The chain recombines TRBV7-3 with TRBJ2-1; unclear D gene. With 2 bases removed from V and 7 bases from J, the gap between germline ends came to 9 bases. The CDR3 sequence is 13 residues long. Germline V gene data show CDR1 as SGHTA and CDR2 as FQGTGA. The CDR3 spells CASSLGSGNEQFF. CDR3 nucleotides: TGTGCCAGCAGCTTAGGCTCTGGGAATGAGCAGTTCTTC.